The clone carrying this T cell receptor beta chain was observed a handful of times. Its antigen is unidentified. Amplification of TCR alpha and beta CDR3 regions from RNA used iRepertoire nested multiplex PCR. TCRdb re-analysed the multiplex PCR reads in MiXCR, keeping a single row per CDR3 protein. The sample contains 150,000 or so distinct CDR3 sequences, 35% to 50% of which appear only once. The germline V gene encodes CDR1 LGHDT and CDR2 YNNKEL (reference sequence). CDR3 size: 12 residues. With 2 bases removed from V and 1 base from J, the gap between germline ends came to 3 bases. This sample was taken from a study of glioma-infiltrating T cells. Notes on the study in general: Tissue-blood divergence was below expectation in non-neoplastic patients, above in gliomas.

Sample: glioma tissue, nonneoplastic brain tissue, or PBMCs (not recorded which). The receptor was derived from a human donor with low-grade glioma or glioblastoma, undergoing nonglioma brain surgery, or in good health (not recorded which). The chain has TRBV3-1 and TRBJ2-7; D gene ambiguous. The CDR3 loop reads CASSQLSYEQYF. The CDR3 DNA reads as TGTGCCAGCAGCCAATTGTCCTACGAGCAGTACTTC.